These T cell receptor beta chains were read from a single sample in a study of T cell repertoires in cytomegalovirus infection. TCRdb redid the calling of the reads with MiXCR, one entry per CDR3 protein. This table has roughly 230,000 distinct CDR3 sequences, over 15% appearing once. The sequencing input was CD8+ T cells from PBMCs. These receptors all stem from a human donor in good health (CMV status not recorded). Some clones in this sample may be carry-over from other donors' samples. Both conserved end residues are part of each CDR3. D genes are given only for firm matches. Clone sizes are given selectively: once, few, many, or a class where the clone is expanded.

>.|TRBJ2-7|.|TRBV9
CASSPAAGLNEQYF
TGTGCCAGCAGCCCGGCGGCAGGGTTAAACGAGCAGTACTTC
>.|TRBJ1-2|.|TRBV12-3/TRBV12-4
CASSLVGRANYGYTF
TGTGCCAGCAGTTTAGTCGGCAGGGCTAACTATGGCTACACCTTC
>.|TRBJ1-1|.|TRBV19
CAASSTRLRLNTEAFF
TGTGCCGCCAGTAGTACTCGACTTCGACTGAACACTGAAGCTTTCTTT
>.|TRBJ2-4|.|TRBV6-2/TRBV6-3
CASSYSRYITKNIQYF
TGTGCCAGCAGTTACTCGCGGTACATCACCAAAAACATTCAGTACTTC
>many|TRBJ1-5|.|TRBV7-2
CASSFENSNQPQHF
TGTGCCAGCAGCTTTGAGAATAGCAATCAGCCCCAGCATTTT
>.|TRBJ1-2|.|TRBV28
CASSPGMYYGYTF
TGTGCCAGCAGTCCCGGCATGTACTATGGCTACACCTTC
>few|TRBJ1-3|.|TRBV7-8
CASSLVSGFINTIYF
TGTGCCAGCAGCTTAGTATCAGGGTTTATTAACACCATATATTTT
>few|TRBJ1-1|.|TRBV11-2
CASSLELQHTEAFF
TGTGCCAGCAGCTTAGAACTACAGCACACTGAAGCTTTCTTT
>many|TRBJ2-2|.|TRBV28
CASRDDQREWTGELFF
TGTGCCAGTCGGGACGACCAACGGGAGTGGACCGGGGAGCTGTTTTTT
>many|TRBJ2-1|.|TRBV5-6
CASSLDGTRTYNEQFF
TGTGCCAGCAGCTTGGATGGGACCAGAACCTACAATGAGCAGTTCTTC
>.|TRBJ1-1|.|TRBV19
CASSMGRTEAFF
TGTGCCAGTAGTATGGGGCGGACGGAAGCTTTCTTT
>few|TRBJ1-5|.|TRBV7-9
CASSAGGASNQPQHF
TGTGCCAGCAGCGCGGGGGGGGCGAGCAATCAGCCCCAGCATTTT
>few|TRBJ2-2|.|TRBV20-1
CSATDQGNTGELFF
TGCAGTGCTACGGACCAGGGGAACACCGGGGAGCTGTTTTTT
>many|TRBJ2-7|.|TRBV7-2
CASSLWGAGYEQYF
TGTGCCAGCAGCTTGTGGGGGGCCGGCTACGAGCAGTACTTC
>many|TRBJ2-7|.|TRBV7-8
CASSLGRGAPFSSPYEQYF
TGTGCCAGCAGCTTAGGGCGCGGCGCCCCTTTCTCGTCCCCTTACGAGCAGTACTTC